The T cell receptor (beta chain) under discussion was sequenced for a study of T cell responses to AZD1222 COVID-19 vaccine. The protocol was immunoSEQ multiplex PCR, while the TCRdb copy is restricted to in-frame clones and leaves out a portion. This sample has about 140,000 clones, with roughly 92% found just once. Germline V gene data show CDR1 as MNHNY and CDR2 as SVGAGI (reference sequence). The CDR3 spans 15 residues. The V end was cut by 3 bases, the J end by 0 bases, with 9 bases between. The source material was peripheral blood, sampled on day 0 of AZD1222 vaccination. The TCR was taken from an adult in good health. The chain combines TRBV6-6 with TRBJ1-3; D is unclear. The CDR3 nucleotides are TGTGCCAGCAGTTATCTTCAACGCTCTGGAAACACCATATATTTT. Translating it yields CASSYLQRSGNTIYF.